The clone carrying this TCR beta chain occurred once. The antigen is undetermined. The entry originates in a study of Ad26.COV2.S vaccination and SARS-CoV-2 variants. Study-wide findings and caveats: Greater spike-specific TCR breadth was seen in vaccine recipients than in placebo recipients.

Specified treatment: roughly 18 received Ad26.COV2.S at low or high dose, single or two shots; several received placebo; per-sample allocation not given. Specimens were obtained on day 63 following the first vaccine or placebo injection. Assay used: immunoSEQ multiplex PCR; TCRdb lists only in-frame clones, some missing. The sample includes under 600,000 clones, 80% to 90% of them seen just once. This CDR3 region has 15 residues. Germline-derived CDR1 and CDR2 are GTSNPN and SVGIG (reference sequence). The V and J ends lost 0 bases and 3 bases, in that order; junction bases with no gene match: 6. This chain joins TRBV30 and TRBJ2-5, with TRBD1 identical over 8 bases. The TCR was taken from a person aged 18-65 years who received the Ad26.COV2.S COVID-19 vaccine or a placebo. This specimen consisted of peripheral blood, obtained in a trial of Ad26.COV2.S vaccine versus placebo. Written as DNA, the CDR3 is TGTGCCTGGAGTGTAGACAGGGGAGTAAAAGAGACCCAGTACTTC. Protein sequence: CAWSVDRGVKETQYF.